What follows is one T cell receptor beta chain and its context. These data originate in a study of blood T cell repertoires in COVID-19. Across the study: T cells, B-cell-depleted T cells, or PBMCs supplied cDNA or gDNA.

Cohort placement rested on clinical history that participants reported themselves. Study processing details: Estimated nucleated cell counts came from reference gene primer amplification. This table comes from immunoSEQ multiplex PCR, and its TCRdb copy is limited to in-frame clones, with some not included. V, J and clone size were drawn from that table, and D and trimming were deduced from the DNA. The repertoire consists of 250,000 or so clones, with approximately 84% occurring once and the leading ten covering more than 6.5%. The germline CDR1 and CDR2 sequences are LNHDA and SQIVND (reference sequence). Trimming removed 5 bases at V and 2 bases at J, with 12 bases between. This CDR3 has 14 residues.

The TCR comes from a woman aged 50 to 65 who had been exposed to COVID-19. The sample taken for sequencing was PBMCs or T cells enriched from blood (not recorded which). This chain joins TRBV19 and TRBJ1-1; D is ambiguous. The CDR3 DNA reads as TGTGCCAGTAGTCTGCGACATGGTAACACTGAAGCTTTCTTT. This codes for CASSLRHGNTEAFF.